Shown below are 17 T cell receptor beta chains from a single sample sequenced in a study of cytomegalovirus exposure and HLA in healthy donors. PCR was performed using 60 Vbeta and 13 Jbeta primers. Repertoires were generated with immunoSEQ multiplex PCR, while TCRdb's copy carries only in-frame clones and drops some. In total, the table holds 50,000 or so clones. The sequencing input was PBMCs. All receptors derive from a man in his forties in good health and CMV-seropositive.

The chain uses TRBV28 and TRBJ1-1; 8 nucleotides match TRBD1. The germline V gene has CDR1 MDHEN and CDR2 SYDVKM. This CDR3 is built from 14 residues. The J segment lost 6 bases and the V segment lost 6 bases, leaving 9 bases of the junction unmatched. CDR3 in DNA: TGTGCCAGCAGAACGACAGGGGCGCCCGCTGAAGCTTTCTTT. Translated: CASRTTGAPAEAFF.

J is TRBJ2-7 and V is TRBV7-2; 9 positions match TRBD2. Germline assignment: CDR1 SGHTA and CDR2 FQGNSA. The CDR3 is 15 amino acids. V trimming: 4 bases; J trimming: 5 bases; junction bases outside the gene matches: 9. CDR3 protein: CASSWSSGAQNEQYF. As DNA, the CDR3 is TGTGCCAGCAGCTGGTCTAGCGGGGCCCAAAACGAGCAGTACTTC.

J is TRBJ2-3 and V is TRBV29-1; the match to TRBD1 covers 8 bases. The V segment lost 6 bases and the J segment 2 bases; nucleotides outside the gene matches: 10. The germline CDR1 and CDR2 sequences are SQVTM and ANQGSEA. The CDR3 runs to 15 residues. CDR3 protein: CSVRVRDRNTDTQYF. The CDR3 DNA is TGCAGCGTGAGGGTCCGGGACAGGAACACAGATACGCAGTATTTT.

This rearrangement joins TRBV10-2 to TRBJ2-1, with 8 positions matching TRBD1. V trimming: 6 bases; J trimming: 2 bases; junction bases outside the gene matches: 6. The CDR3 is 15 amino acids. Germline V CDR1 and CDR2: WSHSY, SAAADI. The CDR3 nucleotides are TGCGCCAGCAGGACGGGACAGGATGCCTACAATGAGCAGTTCTTC. It codes for CASRTGQDAYNEQFF.

The chain has TRBV5-6 and TRBJ2-7; 13 nucleotides agree with TRBD2. Germline CDR1 reads SGHDT; CDR2 reads YYEEEE. The ends lost 4 bases at V and 0 bases at J; junction bases unmatched: 10. The CDR3 sequence is 18 residues long. The DNA of the CDR3 is TGTGCCAGCAGCATTCGACTAGCGGGGGGAGCTCGCTCCTACGAGCAGTACTTC. This sequence encodes CASSIRLAGGARSYEQYF.

The chain joins TRBV10-1 to TRBJ1-5; D might be TRBD1 (6 bases). V lost 4 bases, J lost 4 bases, and 14 bases lay in between. The germline V gene has CDR1 WNHNN and CDR2 SYGVQD (reference sequence). The CDR3 is made up of 15 amino acids. CDR3 loop: CASSAWDNSNQPQHF. In DNA form, the CDR3 reads TGCGCCAGCAGTGCCTGGGACAACTCAAATCAGCCCCAGCATTTT.

The chain recombines TRBV7-2 with TRBJ2-2; D perhaps matches TRBD1 (6 bases). The germline V gene encodes CDR1 SGHTA and CDR2 FQGNSA. The CDR3 runs 14 residues. The germline V and J ends were trimmed by 7 bases and 1 base, with 10 bases remaining between them. Here the CDR3 reads CASILDRNTGELFF. CDR3 bases: TGTGCCAGCATCCTGGACAGGAACACCGGGGAGCTGTTTTTT.

This chain joins TRBV18 and TRBJ1-1, with D hard to call. Germline assignment: CDR1 KGHSH and CDR2 LQKENI. This CDR3 has 13 amino acids. Trimming shortened V by 1 base and J by 3 bases, and 6 bases separated the two germline ends. The CDR3 sequence: CASSPLADTEAFF. CDR3 nucleotide sequence: TGTGCCAGCTCACCACTAGCGGACACTGAAGCTTTCTTT.

The V gene is TRBV6-6, the J gene TRBJ1-5, with TRBD1 as a possible D gene (5 bases). In germline, CDR1 is MNHNY, CDR2 SVGAGI (reference sequence). CDR3 length: 14 amino acids. The germline V and J ends were trimmed by 0 bases and 6 bases, with 9 bases remaining between them. CDR3 nucleotides: TGTGCCAGCAGTTACTCGGGGGGGAGTCAGCCCCAGCATTTT. Translation gives CASSYSGGSQPQHF.

The chain carries TRBV6-5 and TRBJ1-1, with 7 nucleotides matching TRBD1. The CDR3 loop spans 14 amino acids. V lost 5 bases and J lost 0; bases outside the gene matches: 3. CDR1 and CDR2 from the germline V gene are MNHEY and SVGAGI. CDR3 sequence reads: CASSEDRLNTEAFF. In nucleotides, the CDR3 is TGTGCCAGCAGTGAGGACAGGTTGAACACTGAAGCTTTCTTT.

In the case of this clone: The sample has other DNA sequences that encode this CDR3 too. The rearrangement joins TRBV25-1 to TRBJ1-1, with 8 bases that match TRBD1. V gave up 3 bases and J gave up 10 bases; unmatched junction bases: 10. CDR1 is MGHDK, CDR2 SYGVNS, per germline. The CDR3 is 14 residues long. The CDR3 reads CASSDVAGGGGAFF. CDR3 nucleotides: TGTGCCAGCAGTGATGTGGCAGGGGGCGGGGGAGCTTTCTTT.

The V gene is TRBV6-6, the J gene TRBJ1-2; no definite D call. Trimming left V 5 bases short and J 7 bases short, with 14 bases between. The CDR3 is made up of 13 amino acids. Germline lookup yields CDR1 MNHNY and CDR2 SVGAGI (reference sequence). The CDR3 nucleotides read TGTGCCAGCAGTAACACCGGGAGGCCTGGCTACACCTTC. This gives the protein CASSNTGRPGYTF.

The V and J genes are TRBV6-1 and TRBJ1-1; TRBD1 agrees at 7 bases. Germline loops: CDR1 MNHNS, CDR2 SASEGT. The CDR3 extends over 14 amino acids. V trimming: 6 bases; J trimming: 4 bases; junction bases outside the gene matches: 8. CDR3 region: CASSLTGWGTEAFF. For the CDR3, the DNA is TGTGCCAGCAGCCTGACAGGGTGGGGCACTGAAGCTTTCTTT.

The chain couples TRBV14 to TRBJ2-5, with TRBD2 matching 8 bases. The trim removed 0 bases at V and 4 bases at J, leaving 4 bases unmatched. The CDR3 has 15 residues. Per the germline V gene, CDR1 is SGHDN and CDR2 is FVKESK. CDR3 coding DNA: TGTGCCAGCAGCCAAGATCTGGCGGGAGGAGAGACCCAGTACTTC. It yields the protein CASSQDLAGGETQYF.

CDR3 sequence: CASSIRDISYEQYF. In DNA, the CDR3 is TGTGCCAGTAGTATCCGGGACATCTCCTACGAGCAGTACTTC. This chain joins TRBV19 and TRBJ2-5; D possibly corresponds to TRBD1 (6 bases). The tail of the sequence fits TRBJ2-7 better, so the J call may be wrong. The CDR3 length is 14 residues. Per germline, CDR1 LNHDA and CDR2 SQIVND (reference sequence).

CDR3 sequence: CASSQGLQETQYF. The DNA for the CDR3 is TGTGCCAGCAGCCAAGGGCTTCAAGAGACCCAGTACTTC. The chain carries TRBV14 and TRBJ2-5; no clear D. This CDR3 spans 13 amino acids. V lost 1 base and J lost 2, with 5 bases in between. The germline gives CDR1 SGHDN, CDR2 FVKESK.

This chain connects TRBV10-3 to TRBJ2-5; 8 bases align to TRBD1. V was pared by 2 bases and J by 5 bases, with 7 bases of the junction left unmatched. The germline gives CDR1 ENHRY, CDR2 SYGVKD. CDR3 size: 15 residues. The CDR3, as DNA: TGTGCCATCAGTGAGAAGGCAGGGGGCGCGGAGACCCAGTACTTC. As protein: CAISEKAGGAETQYF.